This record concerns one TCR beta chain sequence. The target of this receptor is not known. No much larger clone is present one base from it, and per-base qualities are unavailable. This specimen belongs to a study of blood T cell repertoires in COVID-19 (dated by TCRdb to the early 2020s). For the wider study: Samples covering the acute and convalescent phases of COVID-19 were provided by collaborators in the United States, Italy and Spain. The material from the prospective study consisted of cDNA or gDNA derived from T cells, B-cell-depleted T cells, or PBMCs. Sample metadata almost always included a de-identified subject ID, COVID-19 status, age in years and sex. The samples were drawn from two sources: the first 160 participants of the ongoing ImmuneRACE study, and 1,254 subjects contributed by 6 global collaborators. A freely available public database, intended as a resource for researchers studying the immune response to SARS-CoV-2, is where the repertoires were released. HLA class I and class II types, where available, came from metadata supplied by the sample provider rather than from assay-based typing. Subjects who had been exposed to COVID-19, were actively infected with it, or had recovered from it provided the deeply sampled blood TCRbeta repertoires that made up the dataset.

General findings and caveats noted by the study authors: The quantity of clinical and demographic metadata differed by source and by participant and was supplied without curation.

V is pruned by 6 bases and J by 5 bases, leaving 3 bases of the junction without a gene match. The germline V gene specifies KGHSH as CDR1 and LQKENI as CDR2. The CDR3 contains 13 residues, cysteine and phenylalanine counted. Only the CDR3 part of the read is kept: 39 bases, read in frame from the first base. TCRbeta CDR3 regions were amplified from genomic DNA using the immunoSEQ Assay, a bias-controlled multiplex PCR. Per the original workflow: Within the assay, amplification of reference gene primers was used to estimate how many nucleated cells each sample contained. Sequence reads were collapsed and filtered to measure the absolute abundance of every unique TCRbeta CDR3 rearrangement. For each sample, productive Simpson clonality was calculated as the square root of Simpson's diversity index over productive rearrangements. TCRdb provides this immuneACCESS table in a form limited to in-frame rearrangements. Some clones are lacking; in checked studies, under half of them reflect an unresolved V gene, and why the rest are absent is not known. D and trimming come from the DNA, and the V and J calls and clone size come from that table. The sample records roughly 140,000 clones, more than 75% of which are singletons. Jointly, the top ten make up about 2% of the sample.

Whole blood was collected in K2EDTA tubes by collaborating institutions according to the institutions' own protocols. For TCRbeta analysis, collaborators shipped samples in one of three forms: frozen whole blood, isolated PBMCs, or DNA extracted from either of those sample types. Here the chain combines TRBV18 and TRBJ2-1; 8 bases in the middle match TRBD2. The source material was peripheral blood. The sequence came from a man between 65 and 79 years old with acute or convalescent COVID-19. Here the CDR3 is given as CASSGRVDNEQFF. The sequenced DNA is TGTGCCAGCTCCGGGAGGGTGGACAATGAGCAGTTCTTC.